This entry lists 19 T cell receptor beta chains sequenced from one sample in a study of OX40 agonist ivuxolimab in advanced cancers. The table came from immunoSEQ multiplex PCR; TCRdb's copy has only in-frame clones and leaves some out. Of tens of thousands of clones listed, approximately 89% are singletons. Sample: CD4+ or CD8+ T cells sorted from blood, taken in a trial of the OX40 agonist ivuxolimab. All receptors derive from an adult with an advanced solid tumor such as melanoma, head and neck, liver or kidney cancer.

The rearrangement joins TRBV2 to TRBJ2-1; TRBD1 is a possible D gene (5 bases). Trimming removed 10 bases at V and 1 base at J, with 20 bases between. The CDR3 loop spans 16 amino acids. Germline V lookup: CDR1 SNHLY, CDR2 FYNNEI. CDR3 in amino acids: CATQPTQGWSYNEQFF. The CDR3, as DNA: TGTGCCACCCAACCTACCCAGGGCTGGTCCTACAATGAGCAGTTCTTC.

The rearrangement uses TRBV5-5 and TRBJ1-5; D ambiguous. V lost 0 bases, J lost 10 bases, and 29 bases lay in between. This CDR3 has 19 amino acids. CDR1 is SGHKS and CDR2 is YYEKEE in the germline V gene (reference sequence). The CDR3 spells CASSLGPRQAGLTISPQHF. The CDR3 DNA follows: TGTGCCAGCAGCTTGGGGCCGAGGCAGGCCGGACTCACCATCAGCCCCCAGCATTTT. Full variable domain (outside the CDR3, taken from reference TRBV5-5 and TRBJ1-5): DAGVTQSPTHLIKTRGQQVTLRCSPISGHKSVSWYQQVLGQGPQFIFQYYEKEERGRGNFPDRFSARQFPNYSSELNVNALLLGDSALYLCASSLGPRQAGLTISPQHFGDGTRLSIL.

The genes are TRBV7-2 and TRBJ1-1; D remains ambiguous. The V end was cut by 1 base, the J end by 6 bases, with 12 bases between. The CDR3 length is 14 residues. Germline V gene data show CDR1 as SGHTA and CDR2 as FQGNSA. This CDR3 is CASSLGGSSAEAFF. The CDR3, as DNA: TGTGCCAGCAGCTTAGGTGGGAGTAGCGCTGAAGCTTTCTTT.

The chain is built from TRBV6-1 and TRBJ1-4; unclear D gene. Germline CDR1 MNHNS, CDR2 SASEGT. The CDR3 is made up of 14 amino acids. With 7 bases removed from V and 4 bases from J, the gap between germline ends came to 13 bases. CDR3 protein: CASNLRIHNEKLFF. The CDR3, as DNA: TGTGCCAGCAACCTCAGGATCCATAATGAAAAACTGTTTTTT.

The rearrangement links TRBV29-1 to TRBJ1-1, with 7 nucleotides matching TRBD1. J lost 4 bases, V lost 4 bases, and 15 bases had no gene match. The V gene's germline CDR1 is SQVTM and CDR2 ANQGSEA. There are 16 residues in the CDR3. CDR3 residues: CSVVSPGGLRGTEAFF. The DNA for the CDR3 is TGCAGCGTTGTTAGCCCAGGGGGGCTAAGAGGCACTGAAGCTTTCTTT.

The J gene is TRBJ2-4, the V gene TRBV19; the match to TRBD1 covers 8 bases. Germline V gene data show CDR1 as LNHDA and CDR2 as SQIVND (reference sequence). The CDR3 consists of 13 residues. The ends lost 9 bases at V and 9 bases at J; junction bases unmatched: 10. CDR3 coding DNA: TGTGCCAGCATCGGACAGGGCGAGGGCATTCAGTACTTC. It is translated as CASIGQGEGIQYF.

The chain combines TRBV15 with TRBJ2-2; D not resolved. This CDR3 has 15 residues. Germline-derived CDR1 and CDR2 are LNHNV and YYDKDF (reference sequence). Trimming took 0 bases from V and 3 from J, leaving 8 bases between them. CDR3 DNA: TGTGCCACCAGCAGAGATCCCAGAGACACCGGGGAGCTGTTTTTT. Amino acids: CATSRDPRDTGELFF. The complete variable domain, with remaining parts taken from reference TRBV15 and TRBJ2-2, reads DAMVIQNPRYQVTQFGKPVTLSCSQTLNHNVMYWYQQKSSQAPKLLFHYYDKDFNNEADTPDNFQSRRPNTSFCFLDIRSPGLGDTAMYLCATSRDPRDTGELFFGEGSRLTVL.

This chain uses TRBV7-8 with TRBJ2-1; tentatively, D is TRBD1 (6 bases). Trimming took 5 bases from V and 1 from J, leaving 15 bases between them. This CDR3 contains 16 residues. The V gene's germline CDR1 is SGHVS and CDR2 FQNEAQ. CDR3 residues: CASSTTGPPSYNEQFF. The CDR3 DNA is TGTGCCAGCAGCACCACAGGGCCCCCTTCCTACAATGAGCAGTTCTTC.

This chain links TRBV19 with TRBJ1-4; a weak D match, TRBD1 (6 bases). CDR3 length: 13 amino acids. From germline, CDR1 is LNHDA and CDR2 SQIVND (reference sequence). The V and J ends lost 7 bases and 5 bases respectively, with 11 bases between them. The CDR3 is CASNGRGNEKLFF. In DNA, the CDR3 is TGTGCCAGTAACGGCAGGGGAAATGAAAAACTGTTTTTT.

This sequence joins TRBV28 and TRBJ2-5; 11 nucleotides agree with TRBD2. The V gene's germline CDR1 is MDHEN and CDR2 SYDVKM. Trimming removed 6 bases from V and 4 bases from J; junction bases left unmatched: 16. The CDR3 consists of 18 residues. CDR3 loop: CASSPTLAGVRGRETQYF. DNA of the CDR3: TGTGCCAGCAGCCCTACACTAGCGGGAGTCAGGGGACGAGAGACCCAGTACTTC.

The chain carries TRBV14 and TRBJ1-1; 8 positions agree with TRBD1. The CDR3 sequence is 15 residues long. The germline gives CDR1 SGHDN, CDR2 FVKESK. The trim removed 3 bases at V and 0 bases at J, leaving 3 bases unmatched. The CDR3 coding sequence is TGTGCCAGCAGCCAGGTACAGGGGGTGAACACTGAAGCTTTCTTT. This gives the protein CASSQVQGVNTEAFF.

V usage is TRBV11-3 and J usage is TRBJ2-5; D could derive from TRBD1 or TRBD2 (5 bases each). CDR1 and CDR2 from the germline V gene are SGHNT and YENEEA. The germline V and J ends were trimmed by 1 base and 2 bases, with 8 bases remaining between them. The length of the CDR3 is 14 residues. CDR3 bases: TGTGCCAGCAGCTTAGGAGGGGATCAAGAGACCCAGTACTTC. It specifies CASSLGGDQETQYF.

The CDR3 DNA reads as TGTGCCAGCAGCCGGGACAGGCTCTCCTACGAGCAGTACTTC. Encoded protein: CASSRDRLSYEQYF. The chain carries TRBV27 and TRBJ2-7; TRBD1 matches 8 bases. The CDR3 contains 14 residues. Germline CDR1 and CDR2: MNHEY and SMNVEV (reference sequence). V shed 6 bases and J 0 bases; nucleotides not matched to a gene: 4.

The J gene is TRBJ1-1, the V gene TRBV7-9; tentative D call: TRBD1 (6 bases). The CDR3 extends over 12 amino acids. Germline CDR1 and CDR2: SEHNR and FQNEAQ (reference sequence). V was shortened by 5 bases and J by 10 bases, with 14 bases between the two germline ends. The CDR3 here is CASSAQGRGAFF. For the CDR3, the DNA is TGTGCCAGCAGCGCCCAGGGGCGCGGAGCTTTCTTT. Full variable domain (outside the CDR3, taken from reference TRBV7-9 and TRBJ1-1): DTGVSQNPRHKITKRGQNVTFRCDPISEHNRLYWYRQTLGQGPEFLTYFQNEAQLEKSRLLSDRFSAERPKGSFSTLEIQRTEQGDSAMYLCASSAQGRGAFFGQGTRLTVV.

This clone was detected a few times. This chain links TRBV19 with TRBJ2-7; 14 bases are shared with TRBD2. V trimming: 6 bases; J trimming: 5 bases; junction bases outside the gene matches: 6. Germline V lookup: CDR1 LNHDA, CDR2 SQIVND (reference sequence). The length of the CDR3 is 15 residues. The CDR3 loop reads CASSPGLAGGDEQYF. The CDR3 DNA sequence: TGTGCCAGTAGCCCAGGACTAGCGGGAGGCGACGAGCAGTACTTC.

V usage is TRBV9 and J usage is TRBJ2-3; D perhaps matches TRBD2 (6 bases). This CDR3 spans 14 amino acids. V was cut by 3 bases and J by 5 bases, with 13 bases left in between. The germline V gene has CDR1 SGDLS and CDR2 YYNGEE. The CDR3 sequence: CASSGNRELDTQYF. The CDR3, as DNA: TGTGCCAGCAGCGGGAATCGGGAGCTAGATACGCAGTATTTT. Full variable domain (rest looked up from reference TRBV9 and TRBJ2-3): DSGVTQTPKHLITATGQRVTLRCSPRSGDLSVYWYQQSLDQGLQFLIQYYNGEERAKGNILERFSAQQFPDLHSELNLSSLELGDSALYFCASSGNRELDTQYFGPGTRLTVL.

The chain carries TRBV11-2 and TRBJ2-3, with 7 nucleotides matching TRBD2. The V gene's germline CDR1 is SGHAT and CDR2 FQNNGV. V lost 0 bases and J lost 3; bases outside the gene matches: 9. The CDR3 runs to 17 residues. As DNA, the CDR3 is TGTGCCAGCAGCTTAGAACTCCTAGGCGGGAGAACAGATACGCAGTATTTT. It is translated as CASSLELLGGRTDTQYF.

CDR3 DNA: TGTGCCAGCAGCTTCCGGGACCCTAGCACAGATACGCAGTATTTT. It is translated as CASSFRDPSTDTQYF. The chain is built from TRBV7-9 and TRBJ2-3; tentatively, D is TRBD1 or TRBD2 (5 bases each). Per germline, CDR1 SEHNR and CDR2 FQNEAQ (reference sequence). This CDR3 region has 15 residues. The V end lost 3 bases, the J end lost 0 bases, and 10 bases lay between the germline ends. Filled out from reference TRBV7-9 and TRBJ2-3, the complete variable domain reads DTGVSQNPRHKITKRGQNVTFRCDPISEHNRLYWYRQTLGQGPEFLTYFQNEAQLEKSRLLSDRFSAERPKGSFSTLEIQRTEQGDSAMYLCASSFRDPSTDTQYFGPGTRLTVL.

This chain joins TRBV5-1 and TRBJ2-7; 8 bases are a match to TRBD1. J was trimmed by 2 bases and V by 4 bases; bases with no gene match: 2. CDR1 and CDR2 from the germline V gene are SGHRS and YFSETQ. The CDR3 is 13 amino acids. CDR3 bases: TGCGCCAGCAGCAGGGACAGGCCCTACGAGCAGTACTTC. It yields the protein CASSRDRPYEQYF.